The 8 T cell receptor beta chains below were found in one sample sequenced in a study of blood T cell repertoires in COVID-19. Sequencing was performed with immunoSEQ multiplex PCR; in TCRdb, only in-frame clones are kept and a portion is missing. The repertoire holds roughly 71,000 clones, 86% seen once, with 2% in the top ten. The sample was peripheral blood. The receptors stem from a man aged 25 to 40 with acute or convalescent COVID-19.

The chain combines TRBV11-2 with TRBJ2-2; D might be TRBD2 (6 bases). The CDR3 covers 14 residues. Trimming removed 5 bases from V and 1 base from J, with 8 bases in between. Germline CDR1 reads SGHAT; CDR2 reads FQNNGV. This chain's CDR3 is CASSRRGNTGELFF. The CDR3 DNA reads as TGTGCCAGCAGCCGGAGGGGGAACACCGGGGAGCTGTTTTTT. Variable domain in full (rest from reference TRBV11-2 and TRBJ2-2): EAGVAQSPRYKIIEKRQSVAFWCNPISGHATLYWYQQILGQGPKLLIQFQNNGVVDDSQLPKDRFSAERLKGVDSTLKIQPAKLEDSAVYLCASSRRGNTGELFFGEGSRLTVL.

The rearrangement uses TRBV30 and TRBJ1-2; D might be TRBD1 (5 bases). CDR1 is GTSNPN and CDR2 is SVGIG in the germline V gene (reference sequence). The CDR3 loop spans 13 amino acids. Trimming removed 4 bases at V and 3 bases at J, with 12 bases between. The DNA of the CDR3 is TGTGCCTGGAATGGACACCCCGACTATGGCTACACCTTC. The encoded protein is CAWNGHPDYGYTF.

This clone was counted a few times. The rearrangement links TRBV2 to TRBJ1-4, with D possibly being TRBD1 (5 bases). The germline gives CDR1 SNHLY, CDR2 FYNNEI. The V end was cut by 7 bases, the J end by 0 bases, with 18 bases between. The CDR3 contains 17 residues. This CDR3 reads CASTKSGGVATNEKLFF. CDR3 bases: TGTGCCAGCACCAAATCCGGGGGGGTTGCAACTAATGAAAAACTGTTTTTT.

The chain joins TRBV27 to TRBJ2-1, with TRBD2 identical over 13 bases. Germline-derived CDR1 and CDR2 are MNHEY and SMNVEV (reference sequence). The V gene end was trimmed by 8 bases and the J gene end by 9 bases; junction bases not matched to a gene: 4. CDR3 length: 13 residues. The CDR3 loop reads CASLGLAGVEQFF. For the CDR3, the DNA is TGTGCCAGCCTTGGACTAGCGGGAGTTGAGCAGTTCTTC.

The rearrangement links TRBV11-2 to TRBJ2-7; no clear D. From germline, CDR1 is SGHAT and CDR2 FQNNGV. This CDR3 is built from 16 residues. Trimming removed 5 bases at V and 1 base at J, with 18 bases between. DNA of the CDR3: TGTGCCAGCAGCGAGATCGGGTGGCAGAAATCCTACGAGCAGTACTTC. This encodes CASSEIGWQKSYEQYF. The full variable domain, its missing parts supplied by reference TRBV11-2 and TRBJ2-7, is EAGVAQSPRYKIIEKRQSVAFWCNPISGHATLYWYQQILGQGPKLLIQFQNNGVVDDSQLPKDRFSAERLKGVDSTLKIQPAKLEDSAVYLCASSEIGWQKSYEQYFGPGTRLTVT.

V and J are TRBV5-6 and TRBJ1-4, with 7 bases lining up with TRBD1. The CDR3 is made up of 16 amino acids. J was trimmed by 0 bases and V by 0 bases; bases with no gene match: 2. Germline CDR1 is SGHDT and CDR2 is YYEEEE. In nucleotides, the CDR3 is TGTGCCAGCAGCTTGGTCACAGGGGCAACTAATGAAAAACTGTTTTTT. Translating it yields CASSLVTGATNEKLFF.

CDR3 amino acids: CASSGAEKTEAFF. The DNA of the CDR3 is TGTGCCAGCTCAGGAGCGGAGAAGACTGAAGCTTTCTTT. The chain joins TRBV18 to TRBJ1-1; D is ambiguous. Germline V gene sequence: CDR1 KGHSH, CDR2 LQKENI. The CDR3 loop spans 13 amino acids. The germline V and J ends were trimmed by 5 bases and 5 bases, with 12 bases remaining between them.

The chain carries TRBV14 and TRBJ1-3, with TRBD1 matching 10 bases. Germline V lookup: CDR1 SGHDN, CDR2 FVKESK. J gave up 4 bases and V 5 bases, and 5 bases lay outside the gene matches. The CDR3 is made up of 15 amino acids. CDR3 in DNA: TGTGCCAGCAGCAAAGCGGGACAGGGGGGAAACACCATATATTTT. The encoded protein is CASSKAGQGGNTIYF.